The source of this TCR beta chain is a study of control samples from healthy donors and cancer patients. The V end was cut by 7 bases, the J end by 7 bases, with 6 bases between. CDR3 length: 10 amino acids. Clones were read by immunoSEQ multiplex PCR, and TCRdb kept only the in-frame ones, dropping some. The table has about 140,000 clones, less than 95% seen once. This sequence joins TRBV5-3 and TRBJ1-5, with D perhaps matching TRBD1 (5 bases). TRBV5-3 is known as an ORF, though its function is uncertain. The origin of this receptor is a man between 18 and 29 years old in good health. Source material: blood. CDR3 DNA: TGTGCCAGATGGGGCCAGCCCCAGCATTTT. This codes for CARWGQPQHF.